This T cell receptor (beta chain) is drawn from a study of cytomegalovirus exposure and HLA in healthy donors. This clone was detected only once. What it binds is unknown. Germline V lookup: CDR1 MDHEN, CDR2 SYDVKM. The CDR3 loop spans 15 amino acids. With 8 bases clipped from V and 5 bases from J, the junction kept 11 bases outside the gene matches. Whole-study findings and limits: Despite most TCR sequences being rare, some public TCRs occurred in many donors.

TCRdb's copy holds only in-frame clones and misses some; the assay was immunoSEQ multiplex PCR. This sample yields about 130,000 clones, of which 94% are seen a single time; roughly 1.2% belongs to the top ten. The genes are TRBV28 and TRBJ1-5; 8 nucleotides line up with TRBD1. The sequencing input was PBMCs. This TCR was recovered from a woman aged 18-29 years in good health and CMV-seronegative. The CDR3 sequence: CASEIGQGEDQPQHF. CDR3 sequence (DNA): TGTGCCAGCGAGATCGGACAGGGTGAGGATCAGCCCCAGCATTTT.